This TCR beta chain stems from a study of T cell responses to AZD1222 COVID-19 vaccine. Broader study findings: Scientists sampled the repertoires only once the peak T cell response had passed. Donors were chiefly white British, with a greater number of females, and clonal diversity was perhaps underestimated.

Using immunoSEQ multiplex PCR, the repertoire was profiled, and TCRdb retains in-frame clones only, with some absent. The repertoire consists of over 100,000 clones, with 70% to 90% occurring once and the leading ten covering 2% to 3%. As for this clone: Its antigen is not known.

The germline V gene encodes CDR1 LGHDT and CDR2 YNNKEL (reference sequence). The CDR3 extends over 15 amino acids. V lost 4 bases to trimming and J lost 4 bases; unmatched junction nucleotides: 9. This sequence was found in an adult in good health. This material consisted of peripheral blood, taken on day 0 of AZD1222 vaccination. V and J are TRBV3-1 (or the pseudogene TRBV3-2) and TRBJ2-7, with 8 bases that match TRBD1. The CDR3 loop is CASSRGQGSGYEQYF. The CDR3 coding sequence is TGTGCCAGCAGCCGCGGACAGGGTTCGGGGTACGAGCAGTACTTC.